These 20 T cell receptor beta chains came from one sample sequenced in a study of shared clonotypes between healthy human individuals. Measured with immunoSEQ multiplex PCR; TCRdb has only the in-frame clones, and not every one. There are about 510,000 clones in the sample; almost 97% occur only once, and 0.05% to 0.07% lies in the top ten. Sequenced material: naive CD4+ T cells sorted from blood. Described subset: CD45RA+ positively selected. These receptors originate from a woman in her twenties or thirties in good health.

The V call is TRBV28, the J call TRBJ2-7; 9 bases match TRBD1. CDR1 is MDHEN, CDR2 SYDVKM, per germline. This CDR3 is built from 16 residues. V shed 4 bases, J shed 2 bases, and the junction held 9 bases outside the gene matches. The CDR3 loop reads CASSWPGTGSPYEQYF. For the CDR3, the DNA is TGTGCCAGCAGTTGGCCCGGGACAGGGAGCCCCTACGAGCAGTACTTC.

The gene calls are TRBV5-1 and TRBJ2-5, with D unclear. Germline loops: CDR1 SGHRS, CDR2 YFSETQ. V gave up 3 bases and J gave up 2 bases, with 14 bases separating them. The CDR3 is 15 residues long. The CDR3 region is CASSWARLHQETQYF. CDR3 bases: TGCGCCAGCAGCTGGGCGAGGCTCCATCAAGAGACCCAGTACTTC.

The chain combines TRBV5-1 with TRBJ1-1; D is uncertain. CDR3 length: 14 amino acids. The V end lost 6 bases, the J end lost 1 base, and 13 bases lay between the germline ends. Germline CDR1 reads SGHRS; CDR2 reads YFSETQ. CDR3 sequence (DNA): TGCGCCAGCAACCCCGGCCCCTCGAACACTGAAGCTTTCTTT. Its protein is CASNPGPSNTEAFF.

The chain has TRBV28 and TRBJ2-2; tentative D call: TRBD2 (6 bases). This CDR3 spans 18 amino acids. V dropped 1 base and J dropped 0 bases, with 15 bases sitting between them. Per the germline V gene, CDR1 is MDHEN and CDR2 is SYDVKM. This chain's CDR3 is CASSLLTMGLANTGELFF. In DNA form, the CDR3 reads TGTGCCAGCAGTTTATTGACGATGGGACTCGCGAACACCGGGGAGCTGTTTTTT.

V is TRBV10-3 and J is TRBJ2-5; TRBD1 matches at 10 bases. CDR1 ENHRY and CDR2 SYGVKD come from the germline V gene. V shed 4 bases and J 3 bases; nucleotides not matched to a gene: 2. There are 14 residues in the CDR3. The CDR3 loop is CAISVGTGEETQYF. The CDR3 nucleotides are TGTGCCATCAGTGTAGGGACAGGGGAAGAGACCCAGTACTTC.

For the CDR3, the DNA is TGTGCCAGCAGTTCTCTCCTAGGGAGGCCCCAGCATTTT. It yields the protein CASSSLLGRPQHF. The chain links TRBV6-5 to TRBJ1-5; D is undetermined. V was shortened by 4 bases and J by 9 bases, with 13 bases between the two germline ends. The CDR3 runs to 13 residues. Germline CDR1 and CDR2: MNHEY and SVGAGI.

For this clone: The sample contains more than one DNA sequence encoding this CDR3. This chain joins TRBV7-9 and TRBJ2-7; TRBD2 agrees at 7 bases. There are 14 residues in the CDR3. Germline trimming cut 0 bases from V and 7 bases from J; bases unmatched to any gene: 6. Germline V gives CDR1 SEHNR, CDR2 FQNEAQ (reference sequence). The DNA for the CDR3 is TGTGCCAGCAGCTTAGCGGGAGGGCCGGGGGAGCAGTACTTC. This encodes CASSLAGGPGEQYF.

The chain uses TRBV7-9 and TRBJ1-2; TRBD1 might be the D (5 bases). V lost 2 bases and J 5 bases, leaving 12 bases between the germline ends. CDR3 length: 14 amino acids. CDR1 and CDR2 from the germline V gene are SEHNR and FQNEAQ (reference sequence). The DNA for the CDR3 is TGTGCCAGCAGCTTAAAGGGGTCGAGGTATGGCTACACCTTC. This encodes CASSLKGSRYGYTF.

The chain combines TRBV29-1 with TRBJ2-7; D remains ambiguous. The V gene's germline CDR1 is SQVTM and CDR2 ANQGSEA. Deletions cut 4 bases from V and 3 bases from J, with 10 bases between. The CDR3 contains 12 residues. The CDR3 DNA follows: TGCAGCGTTGGGCCATCCGACTACGAGCAGTACTTC. Amino acids: CSVGPSDYEQYF.

This sequence joins TRBV2 and TRBJ1-4, with D uncertain. The germline V gene encodes CDR1 SNHLY and CDR2 FYNNEI. Trimming took 3 bases from V and 0 from J, leaving 8 bases between them. This CDR3 has 15 residues. The CDR3 bases are TGTGCCAGCAGTGATGTGGGATCAACTAATGAAAAACTGTTTTTT. It encodes CASSDVGSTNEKLFF.

V is TRBV5-6 and J is TRBJ2-5; tentative D call: TRBD2 (7 bases). This CDR3 is 15 amino acids long. V was shortened by 4 bases and J by 5 bases, with 18 bases between the two germline ends. Germline values: CDR1 SGHDT, CDR2 YYEEEE. The CDR3 loop reads CASSGAGGADETQYF. The CDR3 DNA reads TGTGCCAGCAGCGGCGCTGGGGGGGCCGATGAGACCCAGTACTTC.

The chain joins TRBV5-1 to TRBJ2-5; 7 bases agree with TRBD2. Germline values: CDR1 SGHRS, CDR2 YFSETQ. The V gene end was trimmed by 4 bases and the J gene end by 5 bases; junction bases not matched to a gene: 8. The CDR3 has 14 amino acids. DNA of the CDR3: TGCGCCAGCAGCCGTAGCGGGCCCCCGGAGACCCAGTACTTC. It yields the protein CASSRSGPPETQYF.

The chain uses TRBV28 and TRBJ2-7; D is possibly TRBD1 (5 bases). Trimming removed 6 bases from V and 4 bases from J, with 19 bases in between. The CDR3 sequence is 15 residues long. The germline V gene encodes CDR1 MDHEN and CDR2 SYDVKM. CDR3 residues: CASRFRASKSYEQYF. The CDR3 nucleotides read TGTGCCAGCAGGTTCAGGGCTAGTAAGTCTTACGAGCAGTACTTC.

The chain recombines TRBV19 with TRBJ1-2, with a tentative D call TRBD1 (6 bases). The V end lost 5 bases, the J end lost 4 bases, and 17 bases lay between the germline ends. CDR1 and CDR2 from the germline V gene are LNHDA and SQIVND (reference sequence). The CDR3 runs to 15 residues. In DNA form, the CDR3 reads TGTGCCAGTAGTGCCCCAGGGGATTTCGGCTATGGCTACACCTTC. Translating it yields CASSAPGDFGYGYTF.

V usage is TRBV6-5 and J usage is TRBJ1-6; TRBD1 matches at 9 bases. The trim removed 4 bases at V and 9 bases at J, leaving 7 bases unmatched. Germline lookup yields CDR1 MNHEY and CDR2 SVGAGI. This CDR3 is 15 amino acids long. CDR3 sequence reads: CASSSPGQGGSPLHF. CDR3 DNA: TGTGCCAGCAGTTCTCCGGGACAGGGTGGTTCACCCCTCCACTTT.

The rearrangement joins TRBV5-1 to TRBJ2-3; 7 nucleotides match TRBD2. V dropped 5 bases and J dropped 1; count of bases not matched to a gene: 7. Germline V CDR1 and CDR2: SGHRS, YFSETQ. The length of the CDR3 is 15 residues. The CDR3: CASRSRGLGTDTQYF. CDR3 coding DNA: TGCGCCAGCAGGTCTCGCGGACTAGGCACAGATACGCAGTATTTT.

This rearrangement joins TRBV10-3 to TRBJ2-7; D may be TRBD1 or TRBD2 (6 bases each). This CDR3 has 16 residues. V was trimmed by 3 bases and J by 2 bases, leaving 17 bases between them. CDR1 and CDR2 from the germline V gene are ENHRY and SYGVKD. Here the CDR3 reads CAISDGLKGGTYEQYF. The CDR3 coding sequence is TGTGCCATCAGTGATGGATTAAAGGGGGGTACCTACGAGCAGTACTTC.

The rearrangement uses TRBV9 and TRBJ2-7; D is unresolved. V was clipped by 3 bases and J by 0 bases, with 13 bases between them. Germline loops: CDR1 SGDLS, CDR2 YYNGEE. This CDR3 region has 15 residues. The CDR3: CASSASTIGSYEQYF. In nucleotides, the CDR3 is TGTGCCAGCAGCGCATCCACCATAGGCTCCTACGAGCAGTACTTC.

The chain employs TRBV4-1 and TRBJ2-7; the D gene is possibly TRBD2 (5 bases). Germline CDR1 reads MGHRA; CDR2 reads YSYEKL. Trimming left V 1 base short and J 0 bases short, with 13 bases between. This CDR3 is 16 amino acids long. The DNA for the CDR3 is TGCGCCAGCAGCCAAGTGGCAGCGGTGGGCTCCTACGAGCAGTACTTC. Translation gives CASSQVAAVGSYEQYF.

This chain links TRBV6-6 with TRBJ1-1; D is undetermined. Trimming pared 2 bases from V and 0 bases from J, leaving 4 bases between. Germline V gives CDR1 MNHNY, CDR2 SVGAGI (reference sequence). CDR3 size: 13 residues. The CDR3 here is CASSYEMNTEAFF. The CDR3 region has the DNA TGTGCCAGCAGTTACGAGATGAACACTGAAGCTTTCTTT.